The clone carrying this TCR beta chain was seen a single time. What it recognizes is unknown. These data belong to a study of long-term antiretroviral therapy in people with HIV. Findings and limits, study-wide: HIV repertoires had narrower CDR3 length ranges than controls. Clones that had undergone expansion before ART prevailed in the repertoire throughout all time points.

Germline V CDR1 and CDR2: MNHEY, SVGAGI. Trimming cost V 8 bases and J 2 bases, with 22 bases left between them. The CDR3 extends over 16 amino acids. An immunoSEQ assay, version v3.0, was performed at survey level. Sequenced by immunoSEQ multiplex PCR; TCRdb stores in-frame clones only, minus some. Of tens of thousands of clones in the sample, about 82% are singletons; the top ten hold 4.5% to 6%. The sample in question was unsorted PBMCs, obtained 0.8 years after starting antiretroviral therapy. The rearrangement uses TRBV6-5 and TRBJ2-7, with D hard to call. This TCR derives from a woman aged 30 to 39 with HIV. CDR3: CASGLRRAQIPYEQYF. CDR3 DNA sequence: TGTGCCAGCGGTTTACGACGAGCTCAGATCCCCTACGAGCAGTACTTC.